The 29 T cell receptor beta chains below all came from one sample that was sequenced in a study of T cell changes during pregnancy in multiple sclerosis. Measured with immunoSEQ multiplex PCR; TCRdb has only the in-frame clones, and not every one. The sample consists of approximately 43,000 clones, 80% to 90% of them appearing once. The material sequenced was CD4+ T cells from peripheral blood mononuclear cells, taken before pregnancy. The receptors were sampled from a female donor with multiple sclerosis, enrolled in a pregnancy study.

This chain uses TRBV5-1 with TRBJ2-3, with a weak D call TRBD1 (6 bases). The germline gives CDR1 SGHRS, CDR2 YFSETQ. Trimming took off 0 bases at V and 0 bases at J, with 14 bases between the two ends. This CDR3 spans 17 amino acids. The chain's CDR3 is CASSLGGTYASTDTQYF. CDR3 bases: TGCGCCAGCAGCTTGGGGGGGACATACGCTAGCACAGATACGCAGTATTTT.

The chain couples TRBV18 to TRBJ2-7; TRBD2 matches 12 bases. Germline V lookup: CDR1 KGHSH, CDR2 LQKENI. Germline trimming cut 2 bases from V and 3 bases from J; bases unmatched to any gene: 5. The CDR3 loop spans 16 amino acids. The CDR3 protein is CASSPGTSGGYYEQYF. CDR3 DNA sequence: TGTGCCAGCTCACCAGGAACTAGCGGGGGGTACTACGAGCAGTACTTC.

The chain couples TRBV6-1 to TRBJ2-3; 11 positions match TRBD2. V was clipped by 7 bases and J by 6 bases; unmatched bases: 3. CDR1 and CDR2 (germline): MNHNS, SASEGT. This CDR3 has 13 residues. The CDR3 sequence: CASTLAGGDTQYF. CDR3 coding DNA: TGTGCCAGCACCTTAGCGGGGGGGGATACGCAGTATTTT.

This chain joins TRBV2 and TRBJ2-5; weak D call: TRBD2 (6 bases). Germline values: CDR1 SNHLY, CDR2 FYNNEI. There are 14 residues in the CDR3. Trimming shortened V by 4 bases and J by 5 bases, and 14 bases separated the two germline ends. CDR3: CASSVGRDFETQYF. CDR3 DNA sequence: TGTGCCAGCAGTGTCGGGCGGGACTTTGAGACCCAGTACTTC.

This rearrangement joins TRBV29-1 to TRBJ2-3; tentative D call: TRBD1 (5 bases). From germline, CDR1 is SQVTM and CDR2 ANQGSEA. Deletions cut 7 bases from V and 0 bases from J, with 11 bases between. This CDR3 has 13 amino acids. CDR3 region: CSAKGSSTDTQYF. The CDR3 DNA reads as TGCAGCGCGAAGGGGTCTAGCACAGATACGCAGTATTTT.

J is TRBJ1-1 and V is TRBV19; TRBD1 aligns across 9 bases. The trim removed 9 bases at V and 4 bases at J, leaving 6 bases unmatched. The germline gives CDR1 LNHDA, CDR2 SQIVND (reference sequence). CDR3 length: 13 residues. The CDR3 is CASQDRGSTEAFF. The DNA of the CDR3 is TGTGCCAGCCAAGACAGGGGGTCCACTGAAGCTTTCTTT. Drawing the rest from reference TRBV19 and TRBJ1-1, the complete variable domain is DGGITQSPKYLFRKEGQNVTLSCEQNLNHDAMYWYRQDPGQGLRLIYYSQIVNDFQKGDIAEGYSVSREKKESFPLTVTSAQKNPTAFYLCASQDRGSTEAFFGQGTRLTVV.

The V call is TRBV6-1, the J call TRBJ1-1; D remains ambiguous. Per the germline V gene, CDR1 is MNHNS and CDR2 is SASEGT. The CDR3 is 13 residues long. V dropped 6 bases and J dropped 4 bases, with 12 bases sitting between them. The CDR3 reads CASRADRGTEAFF. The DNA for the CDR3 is TGTGCCAGCAGGGCAGACCGGGGCACTGAAGCTTTCTTT.

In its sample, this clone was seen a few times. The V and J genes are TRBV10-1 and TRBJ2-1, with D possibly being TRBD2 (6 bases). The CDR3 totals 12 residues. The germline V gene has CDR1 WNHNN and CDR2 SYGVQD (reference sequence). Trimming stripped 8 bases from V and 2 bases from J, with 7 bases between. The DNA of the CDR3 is TGCGCCAGCGGGGAGGCCTACAATGAGCAGTTCTTC. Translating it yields CASGEAYNEQFF.

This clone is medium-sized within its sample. The CDR3 reads CASSGTGKLNTEAFF. The CDR3 DNA follows: TGTGCCAGCAGCGGGACAGGGAAGCTGAACACTGAAGCTTTCTTT. The chain employs TRBV9 and TRBJ1-1; 8 bases fit TRBD1. V lost 3 bases, J lost 0 bases, and 4 bases stayed unmatched. This CDR3 region has 15 residues. Germline V lookup: CDR1 SGDLS, CDR2 YYNGEE. Full variable domain (rest looked up from reference TRBV9 and TRBJ1-1): DSGVTQTPKHLITATGQRVTLRCSPRSGDLSVYWYQQSLDQGLQFLIQYYNGEERAKGNILERFSAQQFPDLHSELNLSSLELGDSALYFCASSGTGKLNTEAFFGQGTRLTVV.

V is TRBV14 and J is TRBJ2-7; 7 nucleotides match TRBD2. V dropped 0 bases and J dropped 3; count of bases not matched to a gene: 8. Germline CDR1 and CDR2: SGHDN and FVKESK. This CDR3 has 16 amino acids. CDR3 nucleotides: TGTGCCAGCAGCCAAGAGGTAGCGGGTTACATCTACGAGCAGTACTTC. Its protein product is CASSQEVAGYIYEQYF.

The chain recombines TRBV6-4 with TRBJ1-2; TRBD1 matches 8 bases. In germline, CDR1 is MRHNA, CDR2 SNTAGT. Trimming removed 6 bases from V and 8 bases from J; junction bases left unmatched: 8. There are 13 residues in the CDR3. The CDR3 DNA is TGTGCCAGCAGGACAGGGGAAGGCGGAGGCTACACCTTC. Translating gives CASRTGEGGGYTF.

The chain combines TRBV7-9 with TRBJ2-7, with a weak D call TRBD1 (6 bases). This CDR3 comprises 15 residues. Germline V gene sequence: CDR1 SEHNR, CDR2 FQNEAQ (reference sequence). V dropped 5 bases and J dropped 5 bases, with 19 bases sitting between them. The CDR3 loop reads CASSNPQGSGHEQYF. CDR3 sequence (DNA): TGTGCCAGCAGCAACCCGCAGGGGTCTGGCCACGAGCAGTACTTC.

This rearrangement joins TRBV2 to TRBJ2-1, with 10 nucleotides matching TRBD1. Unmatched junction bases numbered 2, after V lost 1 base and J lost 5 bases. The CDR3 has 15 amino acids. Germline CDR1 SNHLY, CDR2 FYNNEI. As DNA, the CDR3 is TGTGCCAGCAGTGAAGGGGACAGGGGAAACAATGAGCAGTTCTTC. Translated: CASSEGDRGNNEQFF.

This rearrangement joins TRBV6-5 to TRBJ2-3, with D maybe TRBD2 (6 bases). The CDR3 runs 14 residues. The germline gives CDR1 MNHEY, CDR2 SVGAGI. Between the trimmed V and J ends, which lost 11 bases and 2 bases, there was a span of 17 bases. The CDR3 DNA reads TGTGCCTCGAGCGGTTGGGGGGACACAGATACGCAGTATTTT. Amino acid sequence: CASSGWGDTDTQYF.

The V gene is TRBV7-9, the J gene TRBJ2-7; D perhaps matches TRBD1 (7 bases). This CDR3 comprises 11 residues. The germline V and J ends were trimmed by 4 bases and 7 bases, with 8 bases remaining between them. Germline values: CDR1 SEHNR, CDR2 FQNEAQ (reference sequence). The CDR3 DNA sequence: TGTGCCAGCAGCTCAGGGGGGGAGCAGTACTTC. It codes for CASSSGGEQYF. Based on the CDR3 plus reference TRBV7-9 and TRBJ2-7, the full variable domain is DTGVSQNPRHKITKRGQNVTFRCDPISEHNRLYWYRQTLGQGPEFLTYFQNEAQLEKSRLLSDRFSAERPKGSFSTLEIQRTEQGDSAMYLCASSSGGEQYFGPGTRLTVT.

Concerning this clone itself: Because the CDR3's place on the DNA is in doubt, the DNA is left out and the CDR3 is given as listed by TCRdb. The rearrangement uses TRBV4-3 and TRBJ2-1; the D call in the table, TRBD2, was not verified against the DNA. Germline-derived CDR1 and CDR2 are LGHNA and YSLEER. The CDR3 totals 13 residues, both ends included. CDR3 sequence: CASSQEIWGLGIF.

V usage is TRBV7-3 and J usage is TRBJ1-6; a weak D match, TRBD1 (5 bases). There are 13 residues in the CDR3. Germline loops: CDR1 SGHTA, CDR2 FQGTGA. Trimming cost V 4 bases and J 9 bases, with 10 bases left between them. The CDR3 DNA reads TGTGCCAGCAGCTCGCGGAGGGGTTCACCCCTCCACTTT. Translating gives CASSSRRGSPLHF.

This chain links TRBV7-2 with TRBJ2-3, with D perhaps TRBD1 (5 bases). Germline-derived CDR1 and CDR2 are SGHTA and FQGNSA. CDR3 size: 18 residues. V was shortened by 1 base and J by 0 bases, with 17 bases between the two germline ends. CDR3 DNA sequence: TGTGCCAGCAGCTTAGTTAGGCAGGGAATCTCTAGCACAGATACGCAGTATTTT. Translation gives CASSLVRQGISSTDTQYF.

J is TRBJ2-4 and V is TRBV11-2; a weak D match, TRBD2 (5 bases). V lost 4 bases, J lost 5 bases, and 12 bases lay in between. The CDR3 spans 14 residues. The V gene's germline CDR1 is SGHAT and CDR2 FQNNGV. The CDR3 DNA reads TGTGCCAGCAGCTACGGAGGTGGCCAAAACATTCAGTACTTC. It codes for CASSYGGGQNIQYF.

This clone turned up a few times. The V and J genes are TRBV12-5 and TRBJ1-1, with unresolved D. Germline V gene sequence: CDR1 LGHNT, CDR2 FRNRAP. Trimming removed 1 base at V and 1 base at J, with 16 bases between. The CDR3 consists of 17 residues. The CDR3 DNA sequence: TGTGCTAGTGGTTTGGAAATCCGAATACGGGGGAACACTGAAGCTTTCTTT. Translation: CASGLEIRIRGNTEAFF.

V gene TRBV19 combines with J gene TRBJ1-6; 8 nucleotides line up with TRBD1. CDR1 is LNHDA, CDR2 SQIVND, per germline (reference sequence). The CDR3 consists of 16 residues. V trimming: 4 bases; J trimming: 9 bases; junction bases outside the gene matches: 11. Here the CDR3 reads CASSRGTTGGLSPLHF. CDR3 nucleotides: TGTGCCAGTAGTAGGGGAACAACAGGGGGACTTTCACCCCTCCACTTT.

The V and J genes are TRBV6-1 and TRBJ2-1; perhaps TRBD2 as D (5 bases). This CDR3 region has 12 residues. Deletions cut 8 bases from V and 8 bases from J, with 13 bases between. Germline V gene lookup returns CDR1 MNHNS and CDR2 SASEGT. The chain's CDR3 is CASDEGWDEQFF. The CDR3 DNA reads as TGTGCCAGCGACGAGGGTTGGGATGAGCAGTTCTTC.

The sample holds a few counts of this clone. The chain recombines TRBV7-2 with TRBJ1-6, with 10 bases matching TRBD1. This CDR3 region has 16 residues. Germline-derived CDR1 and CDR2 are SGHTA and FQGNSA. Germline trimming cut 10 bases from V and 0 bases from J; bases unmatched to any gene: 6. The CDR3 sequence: CATRGQGSSYNSPLHF. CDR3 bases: TGTGCCACCCGGGGACAGGGGAGCTCCTATAATTCACCCCTCCACTTT.

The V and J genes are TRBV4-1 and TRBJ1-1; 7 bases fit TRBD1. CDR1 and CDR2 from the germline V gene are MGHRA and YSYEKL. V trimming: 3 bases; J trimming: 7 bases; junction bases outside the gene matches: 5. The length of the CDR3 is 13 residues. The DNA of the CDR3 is TGCGCCAGCAGCCAGGATTGGACAGGTGAAGCTTTCTTT. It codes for CASSQDWTGEAFF.

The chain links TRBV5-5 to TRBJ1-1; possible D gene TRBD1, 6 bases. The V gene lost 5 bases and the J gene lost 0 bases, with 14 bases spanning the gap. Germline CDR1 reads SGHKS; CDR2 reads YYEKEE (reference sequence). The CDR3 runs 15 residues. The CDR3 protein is CASRLTGHLNTEAFF. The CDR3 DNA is TGTGCCAGCAGGTTAACGGGACATTTGAACACTGAAGCTTTCTTT.

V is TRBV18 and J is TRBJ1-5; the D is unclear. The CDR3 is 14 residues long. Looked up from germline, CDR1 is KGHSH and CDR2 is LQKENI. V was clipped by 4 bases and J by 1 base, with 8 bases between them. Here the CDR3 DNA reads TGTGCCAGCTCACGATCAGAAAGCAATCAGCCCCAGCATTTT. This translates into CASSRSESNQPQHF.

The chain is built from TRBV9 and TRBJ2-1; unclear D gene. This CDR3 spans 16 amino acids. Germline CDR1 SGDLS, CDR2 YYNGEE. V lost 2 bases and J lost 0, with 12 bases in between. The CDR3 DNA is TGTGCCAGCAGCGTCACCTCGTCCAGCTCCTACAATGAGCAGTTCTTC. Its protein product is CASSVTSSSSYNEQFF.

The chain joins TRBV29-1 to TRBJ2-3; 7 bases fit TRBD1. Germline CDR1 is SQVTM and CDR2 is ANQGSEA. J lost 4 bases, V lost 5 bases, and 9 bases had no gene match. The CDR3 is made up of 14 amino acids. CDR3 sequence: CSVHGTDVADTQYF. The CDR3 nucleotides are TGCAGCGTTCATGGGACAGATGTCGCAGATACGCAGTATTTT.

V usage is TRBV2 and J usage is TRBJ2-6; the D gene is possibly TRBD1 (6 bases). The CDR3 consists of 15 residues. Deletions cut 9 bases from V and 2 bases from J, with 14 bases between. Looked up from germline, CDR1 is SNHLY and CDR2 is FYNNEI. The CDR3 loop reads CARAPTGPGANVLTF. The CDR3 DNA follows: TGTGCCAGAGCTCCTACAGGGCCTGGGGCCAACGTCCTGACTTTC.